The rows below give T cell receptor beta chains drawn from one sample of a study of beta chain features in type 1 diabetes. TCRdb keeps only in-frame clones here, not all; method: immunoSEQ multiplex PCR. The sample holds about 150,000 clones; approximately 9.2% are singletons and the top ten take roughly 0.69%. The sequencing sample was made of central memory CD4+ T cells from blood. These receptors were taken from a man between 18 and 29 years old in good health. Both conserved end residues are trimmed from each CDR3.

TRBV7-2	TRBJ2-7	ASSRGGADSYEQY
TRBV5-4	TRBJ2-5	ASSRGWTGAETQY
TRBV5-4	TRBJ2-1	ASSLVSNGNEQF
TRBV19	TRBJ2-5	ASSNSPETQY
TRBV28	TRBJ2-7	ASRGNGRGYEQY
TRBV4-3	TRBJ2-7	ASSQDSRGLTYEQY
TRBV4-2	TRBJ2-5	ASSPSEGQQETQY
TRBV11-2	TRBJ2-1	ASSRRGRSAYNEQF
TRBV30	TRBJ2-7	AWGTALTYEQY
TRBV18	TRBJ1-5	ASSPINRGIQPQH
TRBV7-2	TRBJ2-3	ASSPERGLTNTQY
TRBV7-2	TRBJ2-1	ASSRTSGNEQF
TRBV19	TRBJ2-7	ASNPTGSSYEQY
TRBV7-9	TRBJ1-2	ASSLVPGQLNYGYT
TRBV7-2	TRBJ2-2	ASSLRSSGGELF
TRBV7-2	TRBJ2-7	ASSPGSLAGYEQY
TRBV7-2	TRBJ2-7	ASSLAILAGGYEQY
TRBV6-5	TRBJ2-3	ASSTTSGADTQY
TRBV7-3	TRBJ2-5	ASRSQRGPETQY
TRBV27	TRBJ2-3	ASSFSNWVQGTDTQY
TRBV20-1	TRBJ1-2	SAYRDGYT
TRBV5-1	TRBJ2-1	ASSWTDRDEQF
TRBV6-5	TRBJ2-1	ASSYGGGVGNEQF
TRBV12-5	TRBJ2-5	ASGLVGETQY
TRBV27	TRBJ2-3	ASKVGPSTDTQY
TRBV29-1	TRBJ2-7	SASYGGSYEQY
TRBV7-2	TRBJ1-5	ASSLSSGQGNQPQH
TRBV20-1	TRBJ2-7	SALRAYEQY
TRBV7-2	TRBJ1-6	ASSHDRVPNSPLH
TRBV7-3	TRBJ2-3	ASSPGGTDTQY
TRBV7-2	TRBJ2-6	ASSLDSSFGANVLT
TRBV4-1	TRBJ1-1	ASSQGGGRGTEAF
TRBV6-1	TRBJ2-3	ASRGGNGGDTQY
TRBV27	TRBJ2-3	ASRRGGRGRTDTQY
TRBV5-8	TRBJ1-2	ASSLGRQGEAYGYT
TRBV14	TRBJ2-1	ASSQPGVSYNEQF
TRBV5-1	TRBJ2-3	ASSLAASGGGDTQY
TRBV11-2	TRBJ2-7	ASSLNPEGSEQY
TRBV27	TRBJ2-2	ASRGGGGPGELF
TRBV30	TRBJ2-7	AWRPQDGEQY
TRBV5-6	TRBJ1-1	ASSLASGKAEAF
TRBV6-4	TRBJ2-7	ASRHSDRGSSYEQY
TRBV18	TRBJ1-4	ASSPPDRGATNEKLF
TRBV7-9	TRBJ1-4	ASSFGQGPNEKLF
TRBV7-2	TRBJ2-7	ASSPPVAGTYEQY
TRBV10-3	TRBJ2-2	ATSHAGGPRAYTGELF
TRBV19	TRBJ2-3	ASSGQGPDTQY
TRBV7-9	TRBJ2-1	ASSLSSPGQGFNEQF
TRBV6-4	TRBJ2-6	ASSVNPGANVLT
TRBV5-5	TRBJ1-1	ATSDRGARSAF